These 28 T cell receptor beta chains were all obtained from the same sample, sequenced in a study of blood T cell repertoires in COVID-19. Repertoires were generated with immunoSEQ multiplex PCR, while TCRdb's copy carries only in-frame clones and drops some. The sample carries 90,000 to 100,000 clones, 84% recorded once. Sequenced sample: peripheral blood. These receptors were collected from a man in his 60s with acute or convalescent COVID-19.

The chain combines TRBV29-1 with TRBJ1-4, with TRBD1 matching over 7 bases. The CDR3 has 16 amino acids. The germline CDR1 and CDR2 sequences are SQVTM and ANQGSEA. Trimming removed 7 bases from V and 0 bases from J; junction bases left unmatched: 11. CDR3 sequence reads: CSARRGQSTTNEKLFF. The CDR3 coding sequence is TGCAGCGCCCGACGGGGACAGTCAACAACTAATGAAAAACTGTTTTTT.

The genes are TRBV6-1 and TRBJ2-3; TRBD2 matches at 7 bases. Germline V gene data show CDR1 as MNHNS and CDR2 as SASEGT. CDR3 length equals 16 residues. V lost 4 bases to trimming and J lost 3 bases; unmatched junction nucleotides: 10. The CDR3 sequence is CASSVSAREGTDTQYF. CDR3 in DNA: TGTGCCAGCAGTGTTTCGGCCAGGGAGGGGACAGATACGCAGTATTTT.

This chain uses TRBV9 with TRBJ1-6; TRBD1 aligns across 8 bases. The J segment lost 6 bases and the V segment lost 0 bases, leaving 11 bases of the junction unmatched. The CDR3 is 18 residues long. Germline V gene data show CDR1 as SGDLS and CDR2 as YYNGEE. CDR3 coding DNA: TGTGCCAGCAGCGTAGCCGAAGGGGGCAGGGGGCCTAATTCACCCCTCCACTTT. This encodes CASSVAEGGRGPNSPLHF.

The rearrangement joins TRBV12-3 or TRBV12-4 to TRBJ1-4; D is uncertain. The CDR3 consists of 12 residues. V was cut by 2 bases and J by 5 bases, with 3 bases left in between. The CDR3, as DNA: TGTGCCAGCAGTTTATCGAATGAAAAACTGTTTTTT. It encodes CASSLSNEKLFF.

The chain combines TRBV9 with TRBJ1-1, with 7 bases identical to TRBD1. CDR1 and CDR2 (germline): SGDLS, YYNGEE. The CDR3 loop spans 15 amino acids. The J segment lost 5 bases and the V segment lost 3 bases, leaving 10 bases of the junction unmatched. The CDR3 sequence is CASSAQTGLKTEAFF. The DNA for the CDR3 is TGTGCCAGCAGCGCCCAGACAGGGCTAAAGACTGAAGCTTTCTTT. Drawing the rest from reference TRBV9 and TRBJ1-1, the complete variable domain is DSGVTQTPKHLITATGQRVTLRCSPRSGDLSVYWYQQSLDQGLQFLIQYYNGEERAKGNILERFSAQQFPDLHSELNLSSLELGDSALYFCASSAQTGLKTEAFFGQGTRLTVV.

The V gene is TRBV4-2, the J gene TRBJ1-1, with D perhaps TRBD1 (5 bases). V lost 1 base, J lost 1 base, and 10 bases lay in between. The germline V gene has CDR1 LGHNA and CDR2 YNFKEQ. The CDR3 totals 15 residues. Written as DNA, the CDR3 is TGTGCCAGCAGCCAAGTGGGGGAGGGGAACACTGAAGCTTTCTTT. This codes for CASSQVGEGNTEAFF.

The CDR3 protein is CSADALTSQAINEQFF. The DNA of the CDR3 is TGCAGCGCCGACGCCCTAACCTCCCAGGCTATCAATGAGCAGTTCTTC. This chain uses TRBV29-1 with TRBJ2-1, with unresolved D. Trimming pared 7 bases from V and 6 bases from J, leaving 25 bases between. CDR3 size: 16 residues. Germline CDR1 is SQVTM and CDR2 is ANQGSEA.

This clone was seen once. This chain uses TRBV29-1 with TRBJ2-2; 8 bases are a match to TRBD2. From germline, CDR1 is SQVTM and CDR2 ANQGSEA. The CDR3 loop spans 14 amino acids. The ends lost 6 bases at V and 4 bases at J; junction bases unmatched: 7. CDR3 nucleotides: TGCAGCGTCGGGGGGGGAGCAGCCACCGGGGAGCTGTTTTTT. Residues: CSVGGGAATGELFF.

This clone was detected only once. The chain links TRBV18 to TRBJ1-1; TRBD1 agrees at 11 bases. The CDR3 extends over 14 amino acids. V dropped 3 bases and J dropped 5; count of bases not matched to a gene: 2. Germline V gene data show CDR1 as KGHSH and CDR2 as LQKENI. CDR3 residues: CASSPGQGGTEAFF. The CDR3 DNA reads as TGTGCCAGCTCACCGGGACAGGGGGGAACTGAAGCTTTCTTT.

J is TRBJ2-3 and V is TRBV7-6; weak D call: TRBD2 (5 bases). CDR3 length: 16 residues. CDR1 and CDR2 from the germline V gene are SGHVS and FNYEAQ. V was pared by 3 bases and J by 2 bases, with 15 bases between. CDR3 sequence reads: CASSFGRGILTDTQYF. The CDR3 region has the DNA TGTGCCAGCAGCTTCGGCCGAGGGATACTCACAGATACGCAGTATTTT.

The J gene is TRBJ2-1, the V gene TRBV28; a weak D match, TRBD2 (5 bases). The germline V gene encodes CDR1 MDHEN and CDR2 SYDVKM. The CDR3 totals 15 residues. Trimming took off 5 bases at V and 6 bases at J, with 17 bases between the two ends. The CDR3 sequence: CASSPTWGSANEQFF. As DNA, the CDR3 is TGTGCCAGCAGTCCAACCTGGGGTAGCGCCAATGAGCAGTTCTTC.

The chain is built from TRBV4-1 and TRBJ1-6; D unresolved. V was shortened by 0 bases and J by 0 bases, with 15 bases between the two germline ends. The germline gives CDR1 MGHRA, CDR2 YSYEKL. The CDR3 is 19 amino acids. Here the CDR3 reads CASSQDSRGRSSYNSPLHF. CDR3 nucleotides: TGCGCCAGCAGCCAAGATAGTCGAGGGAGGAGCTCCTATAATTCACCCCTCCACTTT.

The chain combines TRBV2 with TRBJ2-6, with D perhaps matching TRBD2 (6 bases). Between the trimmed V and J ends, which lost 7 bases and 1 base, there was a span of 23 bases. CDR1 is SNHLY, CDR2 FYNNEI, per germline. This CDR3 is 19 amino acids long. The chain's CDR3 is CASIRENPGLQSGANVLTF. The CDR3 DNA sequence: TGTGCCAGCATCAGGGAGAACCCGGGACTGCAGTCTGGGGCCAACGTCCTGACTTTC.

The V and J genes are TRBV6-5 and TRBJ1-1, with D uncertain. The germline V gene encodes CDR1 MNHEY and CDR2 SVGAGI. V shed 4 bases and J shed 0 bases, with 12 bases lying between them. The CDR3 consists of 15 residues. Here the CDR3 reads CASSLGVLMNTEAFF. Here the CDR3 DNA reads TGTGCCAGCAGTTTGGGAGTTCTCATGAACACTGAAGCTTTCTTT.

The genes are TRBV30 and TRBJ2-2, with 9 bases fitting TRBD1. The CDR3 covers 14 residues. The V gene's germline CDR1 is GTSNPN and CDR2 SVGIG (reference sequence). Losses at the gene ends were 2 bases for V and 7 bases for J; bases not matched to a gene: 5. The CDR3 bases are TGTGCCTGGAGTAGGGGACAGGGTCGCGGGGAGCTGTTTTTT. Its protein is CAWSRGQGRGELFF.

The gene calls are TRBV23-1 and TRBJ1-1; possible D gene TRBD1, 5 bases. TRBV23-1 is labeled an ORF, and its function is uncertain. V was pared by 7 bases and J by 5 bases, with 29 bases between. This CDR3 spans 18 amino acids. In DNA form, the CDR3 reads TGCGCCAGCACTAGGGGCCAGGGAGGGTATTCGGGCGGGACTGAAGCTTTCTTT. Its translation is CASTRGQGGYSGGTEAFF.

This sequence joins TRBV5-1 and TRBJ2-1, with TRBD1 as a possible D gene (6 bases). This CDR3 comprises 16 residues. The germline V and J ends were trimmed by 0 bases and 5 bases, with 15 bases remaining between them. CDR1 and CDR2 from the germline V gene are SGHRS and YFSETQ. CDR3: CASSLEDSPVNNEQFF. DNA of the CDR3: TGCGCCAGCAGCTTGGAGGACAGCCCGGTGAACAATGAGCAGTTCTTC.

The chain is built from TRBV2 and TRBJ1-1; D gene ambiguous. This CDR3 comprises 14 residues. Germline V lookup: CDR1 SNHLY, CDR2 FYNNEI. The V end lost 4 bases, the J end lost 6 bases, and 15 bases lay between the germline ends. The CDR3 sequence: CASSANPASAEAFF. The CDR3 nucleotides are TGTGCCAGCAGTGCCAACCCAGCGAGCGCTGAAGCTTTCTTT. The variable domain in full, with the rest retrieved from reference TRBV2 and TRBJ1-1, is EPEVTQTPSHQVTQMGQEVILRCVPISNHLYFYWYRQILGQKVEFLVSFYNNEISEKSEIFDDQFSVERPDGSNFTLKIRSTKLEDSAMYFCASSANPASAEAFFGQGTRLTVV.

The chain combines TRBV19 with TRBJ2-3, with D unresolved. The V end was cut by 7 bases, the J end by 2 bases, with 7 bases between. Germline CDR1 and CDR2: LNHDA and SQIVND (reference sequence). CDR3 size: 12 residues. CDR3 in DNA: TGTGCCAGTATGGGCACCACAGATACGCAGTATTTT. Translation: CASMGTTDTQYF.

The chain links TRBV10-3 to TRBJ2-5, with TRBD2 matching 9 bases. Per the germline V gene, CDR1 is ENHRY and CDR2 is SYGVKD. The V segment lost 0 bases and the J segment 1 base; nucleotides outside the gene matches: 6. CDR3 length: 17 residues. The CDR3 DNA is TGTGCCATCAGTGAGTCCCCGCTAGCGGGGCCCCAAGAGACCCAGTACTTC. This sequence encodes CAISESPLAGPQETQYF.

The chain employs TRBV19 and TRBJ1-4; a possible D gene is TRBD1 (5 bases). The CDR3 is 14 amino acids. With 4 bases removed from V and 7 bases from J, the gap between germline ends came to 13 bases. CDR1 and CDR2 (germline): LNHDA, SQIVND (reference sequence). CDR3 coding DNA: TGTGCCAGTAGTAGCTCCGCGGGGGGTGAAAAACTGTTTTTT. Encoded protein: CASSSSAGGEKLFF.

This chain uses TRBV6-2 or TRBV6-3 with TRBJ1-3; D is unclear. Germline values: CDR1 MNHEY, CDR2 SVGEGT. The CDR3 runs to 14 residues. Trimming removed 3 bases from V and 0 bases from J, with 6 bases in between. The chain's CDR3 is CASSYGSSGNTIYF. The DNA of the CDR3 is TGTGCCAGCAGTTATGGCAGCTCTGGAAACACCATATATTTT.

The CDR3 spells CASSYARGTGYGYTF. CDR3 in DNA: TGTGCCAGCAGCTACGCCAGGGGGACTGGGTATGGCTACACCTTC. The chain uses TRBV7-9 and TRBJ1-2, with 7 bases lining up with TRBD1. The trim removed 4 bases at V and 5 bases at J, leaving 10 bases unmatched. CDR3 length: 15 amino acids. From germline, CDR1 is SEHNR and CDR2 FQNEAQ (reference sequence).

The J gene is TRBJ2-5, the V gene TRBV30; TRBD2 agrees at 12 bases. The CDR3 has 13 amino acids. Germline V CDR1 and CDR2: GTSNPN, SVGIG (reference sequence). J gave up 4 bases and V 8 bases, and 5 bases lay outside the gene matches. This CDR3 is CAAKTSGGETQYF. The CDR3 DNA sequence: TGTGCCGCTAAGACTAGCGGGGGAGAGACCCAGTACTTC.

The rearrangement links TRBV7-2 to TRBJ1-4, with TRBD1 as a possible D gene (6 bases). The CDR3 is 14 residues long. In germline, CDR1 is SGHTA, CDR2 FQGNSA. The V end lost 5 bases, the J end lost 12 bases, and 19 bases lay between the germline ends. Here the CDR3 reads CASSILGGRLELFF. CDR3 nucleotides: TGTGCCAGCAGCATCCTCGGGGGGCGCCTAGAACTGTTTTTT. Based on the CDR3 plus reference TRBV7-2 and TRBJ1-4, the full variable domain is GAGVSQSPSNKVTEKGKDVELRCDPISGHTALYWYRQSLGQGLEFLIYFQGNSAPDKSGLPSDRFSAERTGGSVSTLTIQRTQQEDSAVYLCASSILGGRLELFFGSGTQLSVL.

The V and J genes are TRBV15 and TRBJ2-3; TRBD2 aligns across 8 bases. CDR3 length: 15 amino acids. Trimming cost V 3 bases and J 3 bases; bases outside gene matches: 5. Germline V gene data show CDR1 as LNHNV and CDR2 as YYDKDF (reference sequence). Here the CDR3 DNA reads TGTGCCACCAGCAGCGGACTAGCAGAGACAGATACGCAGTATTTT. Translation: CATSSGLAETDTQYF. The full variable domain, rest sourced from reference TRBV15 and TRBJ2-3, is DAMVIQNPRYQVTQFGKPVTLSCSQTLNHNVMYWYQQKSSQAPKLLFHYYDKDFNNEADTPDNFQSRRPNTSFCFLDIRSPGLGDTAMYLCATSSGLAETDTQYFGPGTRLTVL.

The V gene is TRBV3-1 (or the pseudogene TRBV3-2), the J gene TRBJ2-7, with a weak D call TRBD1 (6 bases). V dropped 4 bases and J dropped 0 bases, with 10 bases sitting between them. The CDR3 extends over 14 amino acids. Germline CDR1 and CDR2: LGHDT and YNNKEL (reference sequence). The CDR3 sequence: CASSPRTDSYEQYF. The CDR3 DNA follows: TGTGCCAGCAGCCCTCGGACAGACTCCTACGAGCAGTACTTC.

The CDR3 region has the DNA TGTGCCAGCAGCTTGGGGACGCAGGGGAGGGACATTCAGTACTTC. This gives the protein CASSLGTQGRDIQYF. V gene TRBV5-5 combines with J gene TRBJ2-4; a weak D match, TRBD2 (7 bases). The V end was cut by 0 bases, the J end by 8 bases, with 15 bases between. Per the germline V gene, CDR1 is SGHKS and CDR2 is YYEKEE (reference sequence). The CDR3 sequence is 15 residues long.